This T cell receptor (beta chain) was sequenced for a study of shared clonotypes between healthy human individuals. Study-level information: Those who served as donors were two women and a few men between the ages of 18 and 49.

In the case of this clone: Its target is unknown.

Study-level results: It was expected that sequencing depth would affect clonotype sharing among donors. Generation probability values for non-shared clonotypes were lower than those for clonotypes shared by all four donors. Around 4.9% of naive CD4 clonotypes were shared across four donors.

CDR3 size: 15 residues. From germline, CDR1 is SEHNR and CDR2 FQNEAQ (reference sequence). Trimming stripped 5 bases from V and 3 bases from J, with 16 bases between. Method: immunoSEQ multiplex PCR; TCRdb's copy keeps in-frame clones and lacks some. The sample lists 2 million to 2.5 million clones; approximately 95% were seen once. The sample comprised naive CD4+ T cells from PBMCs. Subset reported: CD45RA+ positively selected. The V call is TRBV7-9, the J call TRBJ1-1; D unresolved. The source of this sequence is a man younger than 35 in good health. Some clones in this sample may be carry-over from other donors' samples. The CDR3 nucleotides are TGTGCCAGCAGCCGGAATCTGGGGTGGGACACTGAAGCTTTCTTT. Protein: CASSRNLGWDTEAFF.